Each of the 14 T cell receptor beta chains below was sequenced from the same sample in a study of T-cell memory formation after mild COVID-19. TCRdb redid the calling of the 5' RACE reads with MiXCR, one entry per CDR3 protein. The table lists 300,000 to 400,000 distinct CDR3 sequences, over 13% of them singletons, with approximately 20% in the top ten. The sequencing input was PBMCs or a T cell subset sorted from them (not recorded which). These receptor sequences come from a man between 18 and 29 years old who had mild COVID-19 (a few samples of this study predate the infection). Cell type and time point are not known.

J is TRBJ2-2 and V is TRBV12-3 or TRBV12-4, with TRBD1 identical over 11 bases. The trim removed 3 bases at V and 4 bases at J, leaving 4 bases unmatched. This CDR3 is built from 16 residues. CDR3 residues: CASSLAGQGVTGELFF. The CDR3 bases are TGTGCCAGCAGTTTGGCGGGACAGGGGGTCACCGGGGAGCTGTTTTTT.

This clonotype was observed a few times. The chain's CDR3 is CASSFGRVEKLFF. DNA for the CDR3: TGTGCCAGCAGCTTCGGCAGGGTCGAAAAACTGTTTTTT. V usage is TRBV7-9 and J usage is TRBJ1-4, with a weak D call TRBD1 (5 bases). Germline V CDR1 and CDR2: SEHNR, FQNEAQ (reference sequence). CDR3 length: 13 amino acids. Trimming stripped 3 bases from V and 8 bases from J, with 10 bases between.

This chain uses TRBV6-5 with TRBJ2-7; D possibly corresponds to TRBD1 (5 bases). V shed 7 bases and J shed 5 bases, with 18 bases lying between them. Germline loops: CDR1 MNHEY, CDR2 SVGAGI. CDR3 size: 14 residues. CDR3 residues: CASTADSELHEQYF. CDR3 sequence (DNA): TGTGCCAGCACCGCCGACAGTGAGCTCCACGAGCAGTACTTC.

The sample holds a few counts of this clonotype. The V call is TRBV28, the J call TRBJ1-6; no reliable D call. The germline gives CDR1 MDHEN, CDR2 SYDVKM. The CDR3 is made up of 17 amino acids. Trimming took 5 bases from V and 8 from J, leaving 22 bases between them. The CDR3 is CASSTHDRTRTHSPLHF. The CDR3 DNA reads TGTGCCAGCAGTACGCATGACCGGACGAGGACCCATTCACCCCTCCACTTT.

This clonotype occurred a few times. Here the CDR3 reads CASRLAGSDTQYF. The CDR3 DNA is TGTGCCAGCAGGCTAGCGGGCTCAGATACGCAGTATTTT. This chain links TRBV11-2 with TRBJ2-3, with TRBD2 matching over 8 bases. The CDR3 totals 13 residues. With 6 bases clipped from V and 4 bases from J, the junction kept 3 bases outside the gene matches. Germline V gene data show CDR1 as SGHAT and CDR2 as FQNNGV. Filled out from reference TRBV11-2 and TRBJ2-3, the complete variable domain reads EAGVAQSPRYKIIEKRQSVAFWCNPISGHATLYWYQQILGQGPKLLIQFQNNGVVDDSQLPKDRFSAERLKGVDSTLKIQPAKLEDSAVYLCASRLAGSDTQYFGPGTRLTVL.

This CDR3 is CASSPQGVSATEAFF. Here the CDR3 DNA reads TGTGCCAGCAGCCCCCAGGGGGTATCAGCCACTGAAGCTTTCTTT. This chain links TRBV6-2 or TRBV6-3 with TRBJ1-1; TRBD1 matches at 7 bases. CDR1 is MNHEY, CDR2 SVGEGT, per germline. Unmatched junction bases numbered 11, after V lost 6 bases and J lost 4 bases. The CDR3 is made up of 15 amino acids.

This clonotype was counted between two and nine times. V is TRBV9 and J is TRBJ1-5, with 7 positions matching TRBD1. The CDR3 consists of 15 residues. V lost 0 bases, J lost 3 bases, and 3 bases stayed unmatched. Germline V gene sequence: CDR1 SGDLS, CDR2 YYNGEE. CDR3 residues: CASSVAGGFNQPQHF. CDR3 in DNA: TGTGCCAGCAGCGTAGCAGGGGGTTTCAATCAGCCCCAGCATTTT.

This clonotype occurred a few times. The chain carries TRBV7-3 and TRBJ2-3; D is perhaps TRBD1 or TRBD2 (5 bases each). Trimming shortened V by 5 bases and J by 5 bases, and 14 bases separated the two germline ends. Germline V gene lookup returns CDR1 SGHTA and CDR2 FQGTGA. This CDR3 comprises 14 residues. CDR3 sequence reads: CASSRGTEVDTQYF. Written as DNA, the CDR3 is TGTGCCAGCAGCCGAGGGACGGAGGTAGATACGCAGTATTTT. The entire variable domain, with the rest obtained from reference TRBV7-3 and TRBJ2-3, is as follows: GAGVSQTPSNKVTEKGKYVELRCDPISGHTALYWYRQSLGQGPEFLIYFQGTGAADDSGLPNDRFFAVRPEGSVSTLKIQRTERGDSAVYLCASSRGTEVDTQYFGPGTRLTVL.

The rearrangement joins TRBV29-1 to TRBJ1-2; TRBD1 agrees at 7 bases. Germline trimming cut 0 bases from V and 8 bases from J; bases unmatched to any gene: 15. The CDR3 contains 16 residues. CDR1 SQVTM and CDR2 ANQGSEA come from the germline V gene. CDR3 coding DNA: TGCAGCGTTGAAGATCGGCCGGGAACCAGACAGGGCGGCTACACCTTC. It codes for CSVEDRPGTRQGGYTF.

This clonotype was observed at least ten times. The rearrangement uses TRBV7-2 and TRBJ2-6, with no clear D. Between the trimmed V and J ends, which lost 6 bases and 0 bases, there was a span of 6 bases. The CDR3 is made up of 14 amino acids. Germline loops: CDR1 SGHTA, CDR2 FQGNSA. CDR3 amino acids: CASSESSGANVLTF. The CDR3 coding sequence is TGTGCCAGCAGTGAATCCTCTGGGGCCAACGTCCTGACTTTC. The whole variable domain, filled in from reference TRBV7-2 and TRBJ2-6, reads GAGVSQSPSNKVTEKGKDVELRCDPISGHTALYWYRQSLGQGLEFLIYFQGNSAPDKSGLPSDRFSAERTGGSVSTLTIQRTQQEDSAVYLCASSESSGANVLTFGAGSRLTVL.

The chain carries TRBV6-1 and TRBJ1-1; no reliable D call. Trimming shortened V by 5 bases and J by 2 bases, and 15 bases separated the two germline ends. Germline assignment: CDR1 MNHNS and CDR2 SASEGT. The CDR3 has 15 amino acids. The CDR3 DNA is TGTGCCAGCAGTCCCAATTCCCGGGCAAACACTGAAGCTTTCTTT. It codes for CASSPNSRANTEAFF.

The V and J genes are TRBV4-1 and TRBJ1-5; 8 bases align to TRBD1. Germline CDR1 MGHRA, CDR2 YSYEKL. The CDR3 runs 16 residues. V shed 0 bases, J shed 4 bases, and the junction held 5 bases outside the gene matches. CDR3 sequence reads: CASSQEGRQGNQPQHF. DNA of the CDR3: TGCGCCAGCAGCCAAGAGGGAAGACAGGGGAATCAGCCCCAGCATTTT.

The chain carries TRBV7-9 and TRBJ1-2; D not resolved. This CDR3 is 15 amino acids long. The ends were cut back, 4 bases at V and 6 bases at J, with 18 bases in the middle. Germline values: CDR1 SEHNR, CDR2 FQNEAQ (reference sequence). The CDR3 sequence: CASSYSLYFSNGYTF. In DNA, the CDR3 is TGTGCCAGCAGCTATAGCCTTTACTTTTCGAATGGCTACACCTTC.

This clonotype turned up a few times. J is TRBJ2-5 and V is TRBV7-2; 8 bases line up with TRBD1. V was clipped by 5 bases and J by 4 bases; unmatched bases: 9. CDR1 is SGHTA, CDR2 FQGNSA, per germline. The CDR3 is made up of 15 amino acids. DNA for the CDR3: TGTGCCAGCAGCCACGGCCAGGGGGCGGGAGAGACCCAGTACTTC. Its protein is CASSHGQGAGETQYF.